The entry below describes one T cell receptor beta chain. The V gene's germline CDR1 is MDHEN and CDR2 SYDVKM. This CDR3 region has 12 residues. With 7 bases removed from V and 5 bases from J, the gap between germline ends came to 9 bases. The sample originates from a study of blood T cell repertoires in COVID-19. Whole-study context: Samples taken during acute and convalescent COVID-19 were collected in the United States, Italy and Spain.

Patients in Seattle were enrolled during active infection, then followed longitudinally. In the original analysis: Reference gene primer amplification gave nucleated cell count estimates. Measured with immunoSEQ multiplex PCR; TCRdb has only the in-frame clones, and not every one. The D gene and trimming were derived from the DNA, and the V and J assignments and clone size from that table. The sample consists of about 220,000 clones, 82% of them appearing once. The sequencing sample was made of peripheral blood. The chain is built from TRBV28 and TRBJ1-5; D gene ambiguous. This TCR came from a woman at least 80 years old with COVID-19, enrolled during active disease. The CDR3 DNA reads as TGTGCCAGCACGCTCGCAGATCAGCCCCAGCATTTT. Translation gives CASTLADQPQHF.